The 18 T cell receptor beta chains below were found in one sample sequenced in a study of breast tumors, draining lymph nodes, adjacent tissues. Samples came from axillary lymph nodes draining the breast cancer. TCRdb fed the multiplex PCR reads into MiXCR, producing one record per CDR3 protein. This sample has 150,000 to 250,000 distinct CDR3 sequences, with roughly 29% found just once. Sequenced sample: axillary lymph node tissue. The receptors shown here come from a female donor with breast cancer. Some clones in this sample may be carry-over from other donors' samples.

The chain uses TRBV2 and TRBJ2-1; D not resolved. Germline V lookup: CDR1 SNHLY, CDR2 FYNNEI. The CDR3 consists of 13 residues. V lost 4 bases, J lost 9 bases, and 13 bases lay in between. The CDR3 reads CASSGIGVGEQFF. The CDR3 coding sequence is TGTGCCAGCAGTGGAATTGGCGTGGGTGAGCAGTTCTTC.

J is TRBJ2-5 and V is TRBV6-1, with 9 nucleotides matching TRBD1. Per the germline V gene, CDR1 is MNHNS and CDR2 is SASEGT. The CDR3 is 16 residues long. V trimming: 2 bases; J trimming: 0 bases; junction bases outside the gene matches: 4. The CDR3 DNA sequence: TGTGCCAGCAGTGAACCCGGGACAGGGTACCAAGAGACCCAGTACTTC. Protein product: CASSEPGTGYQETQYF.

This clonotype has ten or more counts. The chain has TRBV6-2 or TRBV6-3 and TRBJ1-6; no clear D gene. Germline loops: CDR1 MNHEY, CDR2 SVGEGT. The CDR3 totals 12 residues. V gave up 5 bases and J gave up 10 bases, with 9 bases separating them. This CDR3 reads CASSVRKSPLHF. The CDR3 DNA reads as TGTGCCAGCAGTGTCCGGAAATCACCCCTCCACTTT.

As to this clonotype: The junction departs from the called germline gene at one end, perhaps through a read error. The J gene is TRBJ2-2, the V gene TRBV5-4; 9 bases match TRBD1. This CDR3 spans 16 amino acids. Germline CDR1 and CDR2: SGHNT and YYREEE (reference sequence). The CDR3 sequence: CVSSLGQGRVTGELFF. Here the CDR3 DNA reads TGTGTCAGCAGCTTAGGACAGGGGAGGGTCACCGGGGAGCTGTTTTTT.

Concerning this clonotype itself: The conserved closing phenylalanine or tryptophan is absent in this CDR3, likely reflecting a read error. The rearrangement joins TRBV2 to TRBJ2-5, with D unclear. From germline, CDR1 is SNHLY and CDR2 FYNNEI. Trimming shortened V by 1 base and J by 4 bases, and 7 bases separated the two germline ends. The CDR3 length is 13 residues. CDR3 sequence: CASSEVTRETQYL. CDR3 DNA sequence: TGTGCCAGCAGTGAAGTAACACGAGAGACCCAGTACCTC.

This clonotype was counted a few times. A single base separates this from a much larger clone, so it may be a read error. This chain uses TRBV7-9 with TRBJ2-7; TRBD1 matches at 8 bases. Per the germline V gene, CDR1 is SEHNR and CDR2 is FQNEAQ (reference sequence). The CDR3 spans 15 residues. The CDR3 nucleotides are TGTGCCAGCTCAAGGACAGGGCGGATGATCTACGAGCAGCACTTC. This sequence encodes CASSRTGRMIYEQHF.

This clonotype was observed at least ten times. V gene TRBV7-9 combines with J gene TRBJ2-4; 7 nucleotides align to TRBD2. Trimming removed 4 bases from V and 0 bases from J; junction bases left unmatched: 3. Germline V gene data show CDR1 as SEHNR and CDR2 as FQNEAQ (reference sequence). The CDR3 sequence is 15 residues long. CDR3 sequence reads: CASSSGGIAKNIQYF. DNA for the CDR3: TGTGCCAGCAGCTCCGGGGGGATAGCCAAAAACATTCAGTACTTC.

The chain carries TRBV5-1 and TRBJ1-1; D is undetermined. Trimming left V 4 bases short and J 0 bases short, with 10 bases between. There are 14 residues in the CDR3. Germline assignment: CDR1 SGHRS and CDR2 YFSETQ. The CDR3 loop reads CASSPRGVNTEAFF. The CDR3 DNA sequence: TGCGCCAGCAGCCCGCGGGGTGTGAACACTGAAGCTTTCTTT.

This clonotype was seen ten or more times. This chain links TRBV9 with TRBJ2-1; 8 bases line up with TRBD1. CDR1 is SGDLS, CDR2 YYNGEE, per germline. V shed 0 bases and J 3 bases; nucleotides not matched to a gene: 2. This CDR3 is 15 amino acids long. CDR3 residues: CASSVATGGYNEQFF. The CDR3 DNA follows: TGTGCCAGCAGCGTAGCCACAGGGGGCTACAATGAGCAGTTCTTC. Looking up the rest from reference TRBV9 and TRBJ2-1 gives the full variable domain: DSGVTQTPKHLITATGQRVTLRCSPRSGDLSVYWYQQSLDQGLQFLIQYYNGEERAKGNILERFSAQQFPDLHSELNLSSLELGDSALYFCASSVATGGYNEQFFGPGTRLTVL.

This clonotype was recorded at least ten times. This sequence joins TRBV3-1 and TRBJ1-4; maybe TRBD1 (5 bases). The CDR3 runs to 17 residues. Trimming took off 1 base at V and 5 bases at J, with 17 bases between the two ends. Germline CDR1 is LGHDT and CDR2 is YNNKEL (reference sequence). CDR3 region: CASSQAVGQGWNEKLFF. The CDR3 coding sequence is TGTGCCAGCAGCCAAGCGGTCGGGCAGGGTTGGAATGAAAAACTGTTTTTT.

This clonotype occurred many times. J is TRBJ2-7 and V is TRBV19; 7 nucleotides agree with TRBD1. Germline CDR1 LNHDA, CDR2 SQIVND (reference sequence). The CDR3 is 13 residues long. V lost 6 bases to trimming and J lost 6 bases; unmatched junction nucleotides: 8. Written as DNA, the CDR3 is TGTGCCAGTAGACCGTCGGCAGGGGGCGAGCAGTACTTC. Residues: CASRPSAGGEQYF.

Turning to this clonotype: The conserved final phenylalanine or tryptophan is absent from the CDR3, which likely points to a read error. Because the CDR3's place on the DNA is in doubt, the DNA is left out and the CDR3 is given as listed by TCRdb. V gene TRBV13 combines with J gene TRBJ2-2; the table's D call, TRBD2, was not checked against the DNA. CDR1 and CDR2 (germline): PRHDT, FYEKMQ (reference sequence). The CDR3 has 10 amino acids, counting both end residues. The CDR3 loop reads CASSSGGWFL.

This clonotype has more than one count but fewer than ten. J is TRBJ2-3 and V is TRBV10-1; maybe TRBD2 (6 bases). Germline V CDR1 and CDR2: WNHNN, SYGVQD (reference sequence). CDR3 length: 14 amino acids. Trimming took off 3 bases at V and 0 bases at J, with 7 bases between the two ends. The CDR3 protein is CASSEGTSTDTQYF. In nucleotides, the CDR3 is TGCGCCAGCAGTGAAGGGACTAGCACAGATACGCAGTATTTT.

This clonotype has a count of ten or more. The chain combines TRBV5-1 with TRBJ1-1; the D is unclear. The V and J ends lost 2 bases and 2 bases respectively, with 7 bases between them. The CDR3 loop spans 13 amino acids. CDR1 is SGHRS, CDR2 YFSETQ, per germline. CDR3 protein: CASSFEGNTEAFF. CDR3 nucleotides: TGCGCCAGCAGCTTCGAGGGAAACACTGAAGCTTTCTTT. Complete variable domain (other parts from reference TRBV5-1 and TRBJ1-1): KAGVTQTPRYLIKTRGQQVTLSCSPISGHRSVSWYQQTPGQGLQFLFEYFSETQRNKGNFPGRFSGRQFSNSRSEMNVSTLELGDSALYLCASSFEGNTEAFFGQGTRLTVV.

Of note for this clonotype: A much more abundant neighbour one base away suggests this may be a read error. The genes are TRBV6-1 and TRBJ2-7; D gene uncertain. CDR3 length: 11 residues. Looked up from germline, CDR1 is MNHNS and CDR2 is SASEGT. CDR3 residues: CAGSDPYEQYF. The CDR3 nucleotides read TGTGCCGGCAGTGATCCCTACGAGCAGTACTTC.

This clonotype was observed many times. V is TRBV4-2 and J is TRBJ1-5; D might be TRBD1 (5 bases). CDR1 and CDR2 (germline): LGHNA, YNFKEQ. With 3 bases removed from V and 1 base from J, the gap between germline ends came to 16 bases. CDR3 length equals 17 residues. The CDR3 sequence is CASSQGLSGRSNQPQHF. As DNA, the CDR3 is TGTGCCAGCAGCCAGGGACTATCGGGGAGAAGCAATCAGCCCCAGCATTTT.

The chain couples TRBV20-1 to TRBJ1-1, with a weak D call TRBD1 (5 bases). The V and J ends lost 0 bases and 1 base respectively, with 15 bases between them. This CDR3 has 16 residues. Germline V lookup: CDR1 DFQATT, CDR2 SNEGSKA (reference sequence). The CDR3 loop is CSARDKKRQRNTEAFF. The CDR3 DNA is TGCAGTGCTAGAGATAAAAAGAGACAGAGGAACACTGAAGCTTTCTTT.

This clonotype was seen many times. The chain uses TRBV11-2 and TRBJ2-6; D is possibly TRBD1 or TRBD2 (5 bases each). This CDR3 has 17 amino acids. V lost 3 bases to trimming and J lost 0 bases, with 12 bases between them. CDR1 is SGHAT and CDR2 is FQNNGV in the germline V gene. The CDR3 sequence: CASSLGTDSSGANVLTF. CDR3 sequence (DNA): TGTGCCAGCAGCTTGGGGACCGACAGCTCTGGGGCCAACGTCCTGACTTTC.